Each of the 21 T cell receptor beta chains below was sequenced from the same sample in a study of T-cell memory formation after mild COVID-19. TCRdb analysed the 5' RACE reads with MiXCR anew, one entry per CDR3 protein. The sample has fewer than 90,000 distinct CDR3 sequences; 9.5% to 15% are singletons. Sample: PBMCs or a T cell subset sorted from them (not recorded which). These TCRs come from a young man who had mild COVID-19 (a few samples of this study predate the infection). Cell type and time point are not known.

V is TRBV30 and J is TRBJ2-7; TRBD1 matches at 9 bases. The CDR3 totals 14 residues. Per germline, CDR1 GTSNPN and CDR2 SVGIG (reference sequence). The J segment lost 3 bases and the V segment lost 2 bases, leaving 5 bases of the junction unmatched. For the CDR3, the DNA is TGTGCCTGGAGTCGACAGGGGGTCGACTACGAGCAGTACTTC. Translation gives CAWSRQGVDYEQYF. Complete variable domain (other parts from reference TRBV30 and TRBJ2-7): SQTIHQWPATLVQPVGSPLSLECTVEGTSNPNLYWYRQAAGRGLQLLFYSVGIGQISSEVPQNLSASRPQDRQFILSSKKLLLSDSGFYLCAWSRQGVDYEQYFGPGTRLTVT.

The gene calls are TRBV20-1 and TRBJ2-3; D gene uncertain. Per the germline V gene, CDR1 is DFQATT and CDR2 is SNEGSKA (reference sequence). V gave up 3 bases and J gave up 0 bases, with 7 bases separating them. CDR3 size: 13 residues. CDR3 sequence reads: CSARRKSTDTQYF. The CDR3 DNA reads TGCAGTGCTAGGAGGAAAAGCACAGATACGCAGTATTTT.

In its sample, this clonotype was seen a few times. CDR3 nucleotide sequence: TGCGCCAGCAGCCAAGAGGGACAGGGTCGAACCAACTATGGCTACACCTTC. Protein: CASSQEGQGRTNYGYTF. The J gene is TRBJ1-2, the V gene TRBV4-3; 9 nucleotides agree with TRBD1. V shed 0 bases, J shed 2 bases, and the junction held 7 bases outside the gene matches. CDR1 is LGHNA and CDR2 is YSLEER in the germline V gene. The CDR3 loop spans 17 amino acids.

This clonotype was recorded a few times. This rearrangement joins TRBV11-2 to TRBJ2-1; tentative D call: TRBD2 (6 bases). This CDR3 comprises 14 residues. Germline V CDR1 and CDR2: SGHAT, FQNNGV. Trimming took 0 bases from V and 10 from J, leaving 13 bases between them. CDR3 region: CASSLDGGGDEQFF. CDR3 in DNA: TGTGCCAGCAGCTTAGACGGCGGAGGGGACGAGCAGTTCTTC.

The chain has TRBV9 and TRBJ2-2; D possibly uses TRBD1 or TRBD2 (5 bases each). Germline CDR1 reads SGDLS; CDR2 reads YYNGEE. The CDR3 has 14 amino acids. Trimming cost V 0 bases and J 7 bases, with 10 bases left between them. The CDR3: CASSVGGDGGELFF. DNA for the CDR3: TGTGCCAGCAGCGTAGGTGGGGACGGCGGGGAGCTGTTTTTT. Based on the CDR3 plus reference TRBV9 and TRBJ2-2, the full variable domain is DSGVTQTPKHLITATGQRVTLRCSPRSGDLSVYWYQQSLDQGLQFLIQYYNGEERAKGNILERFSAQQFPDLHSELNLSSLELGDSALYFCASSVGGDGGELFFGEGSRLTVL.

This CDR3 is CASSPSGGGSTPLHF. Written as DNA, the CDR3 is TGTGCCAGCAGCCCCAGCGGGGGGGGTTCGACACCCCTCCACTTT. The chain carries TRBV7-3 and TRBJ1-6, with D possibly being TRBD1 (5 bases). Trimming cost V 5 bases and J 11 bases, with 19 bases left between them. The CDR3 is 15 amino acids. The germline CDR1 and CDR2 sequences are SGHTA and FQGTGA.

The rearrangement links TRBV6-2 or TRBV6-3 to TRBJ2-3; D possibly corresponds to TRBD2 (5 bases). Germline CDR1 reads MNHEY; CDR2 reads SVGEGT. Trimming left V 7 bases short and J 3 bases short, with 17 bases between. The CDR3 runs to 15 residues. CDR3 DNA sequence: TGTGCCAGCACCCCCCGCGAGGGCACGACAGATACGCAGTATTTT. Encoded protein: CASTPREGTTDTQYF.

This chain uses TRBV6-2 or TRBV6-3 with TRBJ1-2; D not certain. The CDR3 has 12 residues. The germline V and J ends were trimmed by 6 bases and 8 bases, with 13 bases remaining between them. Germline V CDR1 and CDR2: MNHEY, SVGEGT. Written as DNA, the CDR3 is TGTGCCAGCAGCCGACTCGGCTGGGGCTACACCTTC. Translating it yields CASSRLGWGYTF.

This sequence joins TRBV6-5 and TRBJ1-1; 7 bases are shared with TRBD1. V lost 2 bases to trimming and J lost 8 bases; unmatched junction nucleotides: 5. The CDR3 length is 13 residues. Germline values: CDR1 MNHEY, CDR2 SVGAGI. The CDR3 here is CASSYGPGGEAFF. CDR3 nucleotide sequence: TGTGCCAGCAGTTACGGGCCAGGGGGAGAAGCTTTCTTT.

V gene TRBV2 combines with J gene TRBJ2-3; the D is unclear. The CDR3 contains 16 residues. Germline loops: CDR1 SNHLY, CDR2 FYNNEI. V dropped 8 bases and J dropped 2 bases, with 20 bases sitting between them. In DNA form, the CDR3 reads TGTGCCAGCTACCCTCCGCCGGGCGGATTCACAGATACGCAGTATTTT. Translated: CASYPPPGGFTDTQYF.

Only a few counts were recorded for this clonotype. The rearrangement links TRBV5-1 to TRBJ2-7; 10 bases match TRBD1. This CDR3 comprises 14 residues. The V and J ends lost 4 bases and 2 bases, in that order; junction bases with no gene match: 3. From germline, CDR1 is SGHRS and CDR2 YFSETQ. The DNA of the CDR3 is TGCGCCAGCAGCGACGGACAGGGGGCCTACGAGCAGTACTTC. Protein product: CASSDGQGAYEQYF.

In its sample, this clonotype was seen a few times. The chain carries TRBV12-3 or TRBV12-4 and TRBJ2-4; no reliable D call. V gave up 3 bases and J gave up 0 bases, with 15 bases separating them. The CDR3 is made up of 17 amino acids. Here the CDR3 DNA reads TGTGCCAGCAGTTTTCCCCCAGAGGTCTTAGCCAAAAACATTCAGTACTTC. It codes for CASSFPPEVLAKNIQYF.

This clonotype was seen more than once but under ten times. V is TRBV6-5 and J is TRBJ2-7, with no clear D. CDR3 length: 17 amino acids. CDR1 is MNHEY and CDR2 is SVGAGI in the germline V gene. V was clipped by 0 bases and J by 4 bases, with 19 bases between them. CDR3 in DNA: TGTGCCAGCAGTTACTCCCATCCGCCCCCGGAGCCTTACGAGCAGTACTTC. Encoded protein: CASSYSHPPPEPYEQYF.

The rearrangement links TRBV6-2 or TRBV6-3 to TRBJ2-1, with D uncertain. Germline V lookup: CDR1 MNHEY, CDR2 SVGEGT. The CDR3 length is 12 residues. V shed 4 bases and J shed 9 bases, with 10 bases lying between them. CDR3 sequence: CASSFGWVEQFF. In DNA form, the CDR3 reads TGTGCCAGCAGTTTCGGGTGGGTTGAGCAGTTCTTC.

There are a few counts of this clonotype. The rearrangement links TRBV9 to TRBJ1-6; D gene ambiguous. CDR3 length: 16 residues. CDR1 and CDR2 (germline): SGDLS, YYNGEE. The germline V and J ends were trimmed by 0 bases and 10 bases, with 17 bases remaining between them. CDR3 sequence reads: CASSVASGVGYSPLHF. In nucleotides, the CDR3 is TGTGCCAGCAGCGTAGCTAGCGGGGTGGGGTACTCACCCCTCCACTTT.

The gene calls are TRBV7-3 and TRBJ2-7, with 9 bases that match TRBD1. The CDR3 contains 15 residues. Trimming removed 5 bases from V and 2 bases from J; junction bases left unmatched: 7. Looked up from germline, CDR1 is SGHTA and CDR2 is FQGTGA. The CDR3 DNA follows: TGTGCCAGCAGCCCAACAGGGGGCTGGGCCTACGAGCAGTACTTC. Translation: CASSPTGGWAYEQYF.

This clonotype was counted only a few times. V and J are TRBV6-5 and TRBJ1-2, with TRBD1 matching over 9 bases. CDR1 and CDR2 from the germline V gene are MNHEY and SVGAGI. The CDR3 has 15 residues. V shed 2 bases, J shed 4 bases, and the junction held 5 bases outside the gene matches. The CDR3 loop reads CASSYRTGDAYGYTF. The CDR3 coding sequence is TGTGCCAGCAGTTACCGGACAGGGGACGCCTATGGCTACACCTTC.

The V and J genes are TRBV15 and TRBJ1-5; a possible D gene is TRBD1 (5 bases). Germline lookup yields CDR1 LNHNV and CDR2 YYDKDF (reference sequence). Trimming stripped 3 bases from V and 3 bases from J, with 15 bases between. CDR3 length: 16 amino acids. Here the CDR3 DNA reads TGTGCCACCAGCAGCGGACTAGGGGCCCTCAATCAGCCCCAGCATTTT. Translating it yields CATSSGLGALNQPQHF.

The CDR3 region is CASSQPDWVGTDTQYF. In DNA form, the CDR3 reads TGCGCCAGCAGCCAACCTGACTGGGTGGGGACAGATACGCAGTATTTT. V usage is TRBV4-1 and J usage is TRBJ2-3; the D is unclear. The V gene lost 2 bases and the J gene lost 3 bases, with 15 bases spanning the gap. The CDR3 runs 16 residues. The V gene's germline CDR1 is MGHRA and CDR2 YSYEKL.

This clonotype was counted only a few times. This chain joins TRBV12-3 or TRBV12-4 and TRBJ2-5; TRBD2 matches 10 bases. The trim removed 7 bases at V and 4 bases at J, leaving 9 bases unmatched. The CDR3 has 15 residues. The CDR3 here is CASTPSGGATETQYF. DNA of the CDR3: TGTGCCAGCACCCCAAGCGGGGGGGCTACAGAGACCCAGTACTTC.

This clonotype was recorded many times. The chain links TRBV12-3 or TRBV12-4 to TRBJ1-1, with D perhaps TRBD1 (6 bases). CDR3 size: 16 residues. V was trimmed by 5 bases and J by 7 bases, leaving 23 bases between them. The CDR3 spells CASSLNTGPLGGEAFF. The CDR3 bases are TGTGCCAGCAGTCTCAATACAGGGCCCCTAGGTGGTGAAGCTTTCTTT.